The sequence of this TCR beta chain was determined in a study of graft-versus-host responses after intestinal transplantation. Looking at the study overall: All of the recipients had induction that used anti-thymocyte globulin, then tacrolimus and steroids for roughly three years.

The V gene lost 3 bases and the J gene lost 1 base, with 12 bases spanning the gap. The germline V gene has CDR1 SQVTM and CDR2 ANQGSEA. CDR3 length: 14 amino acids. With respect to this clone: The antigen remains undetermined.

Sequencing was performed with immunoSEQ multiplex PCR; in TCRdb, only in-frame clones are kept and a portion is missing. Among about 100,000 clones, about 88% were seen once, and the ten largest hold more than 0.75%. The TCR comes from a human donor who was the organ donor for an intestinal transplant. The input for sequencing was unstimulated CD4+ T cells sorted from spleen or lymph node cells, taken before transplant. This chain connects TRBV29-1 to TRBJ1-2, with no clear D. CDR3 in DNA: TGCAGCGTTGAGAGGGCCGGAGGTAACTATGGCTACACCTTC. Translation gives CSVERAGGNYGYTF.